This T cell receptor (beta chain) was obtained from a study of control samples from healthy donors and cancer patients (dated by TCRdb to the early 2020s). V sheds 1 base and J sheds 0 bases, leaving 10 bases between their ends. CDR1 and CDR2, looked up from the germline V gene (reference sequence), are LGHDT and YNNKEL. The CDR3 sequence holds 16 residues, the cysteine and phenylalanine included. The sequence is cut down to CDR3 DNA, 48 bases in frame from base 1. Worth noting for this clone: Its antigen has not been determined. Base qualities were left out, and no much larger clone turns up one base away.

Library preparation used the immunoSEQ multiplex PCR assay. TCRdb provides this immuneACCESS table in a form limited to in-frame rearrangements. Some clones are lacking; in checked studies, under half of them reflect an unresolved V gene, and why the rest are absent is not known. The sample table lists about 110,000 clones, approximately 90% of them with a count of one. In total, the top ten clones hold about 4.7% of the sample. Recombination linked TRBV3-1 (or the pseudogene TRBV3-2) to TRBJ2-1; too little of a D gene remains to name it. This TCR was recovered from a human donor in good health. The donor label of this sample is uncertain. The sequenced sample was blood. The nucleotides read TGTGCCAGCAGCCAAGGAATGACAAGCTCCTACAATGAGCAGTTCTTC. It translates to CASSQGMTSSYNEQFF.